This entry concerns a single T cell receptor beta chain. What it recognizes is unknown. Through a sample-barcoded 5' primer and a J-beta primer mix, a second PCR was run for roughly 7 to 12 cycles. TCRdb used MiXCR to reprocess the 5' RACE reads, holding one entry per CDR3 protein. The sample includes over 1,500,000 distinct CDR3 sequences, roughly two fifths of them seen just once. Isolated per sample were at least 7 million PBMCs. This record belongs to a study of blood T cells in healthy people across ages. Findings and caveats of the study: When set beside aged donors, long-lived donors presented more naive CD4+ cells and higher diversity. Among T cells, TCR beta diversity per million cells dropped roughly linearly as age rose.

The V end was cut by 2 bases, the J end by 11 bases, with 18 bases between. The CDR3 is 14 amino acids. Per germline, CDR1 MNHEY and CDR2 SVGEGT. The chain links TRBV6-2 or TRBV6-3 to TRBJ1-1; D ambiguous. This sequence was found in a human donor in good health. What was sequenced was blood. The CDR3 coding sequence is TGTGCCAGCAGTTACACGTATAAGGATCGTGTGGCTTTCTTT. It encodes CASSYTYKDRVAFF.